A selection of T cell receptor beta chains follows, all from one sample in a study of identifying expanded T cells in peripheral blood. The data were produced by immunoSEQ multiplex PCR, yet TCRdb's version contains in-frame clones alone and is incomplete. The sample shows 81,000 or so clones, over 80% of them seen only once. Specimen: blood. The receptors stem from a person aged 18-70 years in good health. The CDR3 runs from the conserved cysteine through the conserved F or W. The D gene is left open where the match is weak. Some rows mark clone size as missing; the rest say once, few, many or name a class of expanded clone.

d_call	clone_size	v_call	j_call	cdr3_aa	cdr3_nt
NA	NA	TRBV7-2	TRBJ2-7	CASSLGGASYEQYF	TGTGCCAGCAGCTTAGGGGGCGCATCCTACGAGCAGTACTTC
TRBD1	NA	TRBV7-9	TRBJ2-1	CASSLGTGNNEQFF	TGTGCCAGCAGCTTGGGGACAGGGAACAATGAGCAGTTCTTC
TRBD1	NA	TRBV4-2	TRBJ2-7	CASSQVGQDEQYF	TGTGCCAGCAGCCAAGTGGGACAGGACGAGCAGTACTTC
NA	NA	TRBV7-8	TRBJ1-5	CASSPLADVNQPQHF	TGTGCCAGCAGCCCCCTGGCAGATGTCAATCAGCCCCAGCATTTT
NA	NA	TRBV18	TRBJ2-5	CASSPIGWETQYF	TGTGCCAGCTCACCGATAGGTTGGGAGACCCAGTACTTC
TRBD2	NA	TRBV4-3	TRBJ2-3	CASSQDWLAGGPDTQYF	TGCGCCAGCAGCCAAGATTGGTTAGCGGGAGGGCCAGATACGCAGTATTTT
NA	NA	TRBV10-3	TRBJ1-5	CAISGSNSNQPQHF	TGTGCCATCAGTGGTAGCAATAGCAATCAGCCCCAGCATTTT
TRBD2	few	TRBV10-3	TRBJ2-2	CATRRARASGTGELFF	TGTGCCACCAGGCGAGCCCGGGCCAGCGGGACTGGGGAGCTGTTTTTT
TRBD2	NA	TRBV28	TRBJ2-7	CASIQWGASGTPYEQYF	TGTGCCAGCATTCAATGGGGGGCTAGCGGGACACCCTACGAGCAGTACTTC
NA	NA	TRBV2	TRBJ2-7	CASADLASNKDEQYF	TGTGCCAGCGCTGATCTAGCGTCAAATAAGGACGAGCAGTACTTC
NA	NA	TRBV7-8	TRBJ2-7	CASSPRSYEQYF	TGTGCCAGCAGCCCGCGATCCTACGAGCAGTACTTC
TRBD2	NA	TRBV5-6	TRBJ2-1	CASSPAGTRGDNEQFF	TGTGCCAGCAGCCCAGCCGGGACTAGAGGCGACAATGAGCAGTTCTTC
TRBD1	NA	TRBV5-1	TRBJ2-1	CASSLADLGTGLNEQFF	TGCGCCAGCAGCTTGGCCGATCTCGGGACAGGGCTCAATGAGCAGTTCTTC
NA	NA	TRBV11-2	TRBJ1-1	CASSRRTEGTEAFF	TGTGCCAGCAGCCGACGGACGGAGGGGACTGAAGCTTTCTTT
NA	once	TRBV5-6	TRBJ2-3	CASSLVATDTQYF	TGTGCCAGCAGCTTGGTTGCGACAGATACGCAGTATTTT
TRBD2	NA	TRBV27	TRBJ2-1	CASSPGLGSYNEQFF	TGTGCCAGCAGCCCGGGACTAGGGTCCTACAATGAGCAGTTCTTC
NA	NA	TRBV19	TRBJ1-5	CASRNSNQPQHF	TGTGCTAGTAGAAATAGCAATCAGCCCCAGCATTTT
NA	NA	TRBV30	TRBJ1-2	CAWSQSANYGYTF	TGTGCCTGGAGTCAGAGTGCCAACTATGGCTACACCTTC
NA	NA	TRBV7-9	TRBJ2-6	CASSLVGAGANVLTF	TGTGCCAGCAGCTTAGTGGGCGCTGGGGCCAACGTCCTGACTTTC
NA	NA	TRBV4-3	TRBJ2-7	CASSQLTGHYEQYF	TGCGCCAGCAGCCAACTCACAGGCCACTACGAGCAGTACTTC
NA	few	TRBV11-3	TRBJ1-1	CASSRSMNTEAFF	TGTGCCAGCAGCCGGAGCATGAACACTGAAGCTTTCTTT
TRBD1	NA	TRBV6-5	TRBJ1-1	CASSWKGQGDTEAFF	TGTGCCAGCAGTTGGAAGGGACAGGGGGACACTGAAGCTTTCTTT
TRBD2	few	TRBV9	TRBJ2-2	CASSYLAGANTGELFF	TGTGCCAGCAGCTATCTAGCGGGAGCGAACACCGGGGAGCTGTTTTTT